The present TCR beta chain was sequenced within a study of T-cell reconstitution after alpha-beta-depleted transplantation in children. Trimming at V came to 3 bases and at J to 6 bases, leaving 7 bases not matched to a gene. The CDR3 runs 15 residues. As it was prepared, the TCRbeta library received unique molecular identifiers. TCRdb used MiXCR to reprocess the PCR reads, holding one entry per CDR3 protein. In the table there are 500,000 or so distinct CDR3 sequences, 30% to 35% of which are singletons. The specimen comprised PBMCs from the stem cell graft donor, sampled from the stem cell graft. V usage is TRBV12-3 or TRBV12-4 and J usage is TRBJ2-1; 8 bases align to TRBD2. The receptor was isolated from a human donor who donated a stem cell graft to a child with aplastic anemia. The CDR3: CASSLFGLAGNEQFF. The CDR3 region has the DNA TGTGCCAGCAGTTTGTTTGGGCTAGCGGGCAATGAGCAGTTCTTC.